One sample yielded the 2 T cell receptor beta chains listed below, sequenced in a study of blood T cell repertoires in COVID-19 (dated by TCRdb to about 2020). Libraries were built with the immunoSEQ multiplex PCR assay. TCRdb provides this immuneACCESS table in a form limited to in-frame rearrangements. Some clones are lacking; in checked studies, under half of them reflect an unresolved V gene, and why the rest are absent is not known. The sample table lists roughly 120,000 clones, about 86% of them with a count of one. The ten largest clones capture approximately 8% of the sample. The sequenced material came from peripheral blood. Receptor source: a man between 65 and 85 years old who had recovered from COVID-19.

The chain uses TRBV18 and TRBJ2-5; no reliable D call. V gave up 3 bases and J gave up 5 bases, with 10 bases separating them. The CDR3 loop spans 13 amino acids. CDR1 and CDR2 (germline): KGHSH, LQKENI. This chain's CDR3 is CASSPPMTETQYF. The CDR3 DNA is TGTGCCAGCTCACCCCCCATGACTGAGACCCAGTACTTC. Combining the CDR3 with reference TRBV18 and TRBJ2-5 gives the whole variable domain NAGVMQNPRHLVRRRGQEARLRCSPMKGHSHVYWYRQLPEEGLKFMVYLQKENIIDESGMPKERFSAEFPKEGPSILRIQQVVRGDSAAYFCASSPPMTETQYFGPGTRLLVL.

The CDR3 coding sequence is TGTGCCAGCAGCAAGACTAGTTTGAAGCAAGAGACCCAGTACTTC. Protein sequence: CASSKTSLKQETQYF. The chain uses TRBV5-4 and TRBJ2-5, with a possible D match to TRBD2 (6 bases). The V end was cut by 4 bases, the J end by 2 bases, with 15 bases between. This CDR3 comprises 15 residues. Per germline, CDR1 SGHNT and CDR2 YYREEE (reference sequence).